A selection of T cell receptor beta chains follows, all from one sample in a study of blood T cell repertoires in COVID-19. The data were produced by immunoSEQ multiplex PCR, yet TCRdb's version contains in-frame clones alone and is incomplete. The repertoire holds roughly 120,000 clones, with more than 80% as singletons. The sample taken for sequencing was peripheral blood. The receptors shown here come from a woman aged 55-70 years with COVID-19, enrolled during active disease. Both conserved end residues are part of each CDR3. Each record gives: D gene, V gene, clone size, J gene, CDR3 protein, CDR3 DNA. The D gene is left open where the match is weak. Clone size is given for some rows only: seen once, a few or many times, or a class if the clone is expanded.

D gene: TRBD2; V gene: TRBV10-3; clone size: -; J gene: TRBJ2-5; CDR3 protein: CAISAWTSQQTQYF; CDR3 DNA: TGTGCCATCAGTGCTTGGACTAGCCAACAGACCCAGTACTTC
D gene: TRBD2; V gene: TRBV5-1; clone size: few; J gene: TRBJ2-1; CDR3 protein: CASSQVKRGDNEQFF; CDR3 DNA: TGCGCCAGCAGCCAAGTTAAGCGGGGGGACAATGAGCAGTTCTTC
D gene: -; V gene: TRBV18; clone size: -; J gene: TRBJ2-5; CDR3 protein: CASSPRAYQETQYF; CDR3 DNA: TGTGCCAGCTCACCCAGGGCGTACCAAGAGACCCAGTACTTC
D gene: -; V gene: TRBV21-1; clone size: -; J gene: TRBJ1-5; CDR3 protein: CASSVKVASERDNDSNQPQHF; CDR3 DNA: TGTGCCAGCAGCGTCAAGGTGGCTTCGGAAAGGGACAACGATAGCAATCAGCCCCAGCATTTT
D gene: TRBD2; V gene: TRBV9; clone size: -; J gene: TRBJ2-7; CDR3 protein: CASSVGGTSGAYEQYF; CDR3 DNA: TGTGCCAGCAGCGTGGGTGGGACTAGCGGGGCGTACGAGCAGTACTTC
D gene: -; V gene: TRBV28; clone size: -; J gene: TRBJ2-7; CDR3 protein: CASSSGGAPYEQYF; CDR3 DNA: TGTGCCAGCAGTTCCGGCGGGGCCCCCTACGAGCAGTACTTC
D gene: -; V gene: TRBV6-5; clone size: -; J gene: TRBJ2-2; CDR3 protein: CASTDRGGGGELFF; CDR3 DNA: TGTGCCAGCACCGACAGGGGCGGGGGCGGGGAGCTGTTTTTT
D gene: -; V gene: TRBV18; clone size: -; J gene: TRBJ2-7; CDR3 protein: CASSPSSYEQYF; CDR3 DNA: TGTGCCAGCTCACCTAGCTCCTACGAGCAGTACTTC
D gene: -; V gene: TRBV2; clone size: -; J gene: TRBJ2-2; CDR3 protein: CASSEQGHGELFF; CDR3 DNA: TGTGCCAGCAGTGAACAGGGTCACGGGGAGCTGTTTTTT
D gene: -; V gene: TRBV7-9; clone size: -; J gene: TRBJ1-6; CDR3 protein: CASSSFWQNSPLHF; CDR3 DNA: TGTGCCAGCAGCTCATTTTGGCAAAATTCACCCCTCCACTTT
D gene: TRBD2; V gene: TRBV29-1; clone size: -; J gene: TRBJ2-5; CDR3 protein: CSSSAGGGGETQYF; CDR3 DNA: TGCAGCTCCTCCGCCGGGGGGGGCGGGGAGACCCAGTACTTC
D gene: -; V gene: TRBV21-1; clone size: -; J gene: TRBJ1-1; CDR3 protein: CASSRRQGNTEAFF; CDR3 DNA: TGTGCCAGCAGCAGAAGACAGGGGAACACTGAAGCTTTCTTT
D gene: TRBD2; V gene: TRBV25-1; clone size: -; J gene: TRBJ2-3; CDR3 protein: CASSYGGTDTQYF; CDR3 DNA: TGTGCCAGCAGTTACGGGGGGACAGATACGCAGTATTTT
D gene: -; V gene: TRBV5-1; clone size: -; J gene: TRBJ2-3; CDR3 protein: CASSFGTVHQGTDTQYF; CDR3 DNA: TGCGCCAGCAGCTTCGGGACTGTTCATCAGGGTACAGATACGCAGTATTTT
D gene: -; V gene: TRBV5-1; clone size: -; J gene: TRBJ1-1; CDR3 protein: CASSLEQVDTEAFF; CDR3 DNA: TGCGCCAGCAGCTTGGAGCAGGTGGACACTGAAGCTTTCTTT
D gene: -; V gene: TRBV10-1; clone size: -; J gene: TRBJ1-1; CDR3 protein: CASSESAGITEAFF; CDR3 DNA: TGCGCCAGCAGTGAGTCGGCAGGGATCACTGAAGCTTTCTTT
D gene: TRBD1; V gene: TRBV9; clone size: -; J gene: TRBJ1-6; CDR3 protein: CASTGTGQSPLHF; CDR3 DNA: TGTGCCAGTACCGGGACAGGGCAATCACCCCTCCACTTT
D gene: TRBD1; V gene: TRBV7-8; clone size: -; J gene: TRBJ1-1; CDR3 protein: CASSLETGENTEAFF; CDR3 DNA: TGTGCCAGCAGCTTAGAGACAGGGGAAAACACTGAAGCTTTCTTT
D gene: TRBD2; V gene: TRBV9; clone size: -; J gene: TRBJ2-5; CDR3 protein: CASSVSSGGNQETQYF; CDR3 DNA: TGTGCCAGCAGCGTATCTAGCGGGGGGAACCAAGAGACCCAGTACTTC
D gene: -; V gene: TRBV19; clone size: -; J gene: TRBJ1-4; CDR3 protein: CASSIQGGKGTNEKLFF; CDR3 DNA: TGTGCCAGTAGTATCCAGGGAGGAAAGGGAACTAATGAAAAACTGTTTTTT
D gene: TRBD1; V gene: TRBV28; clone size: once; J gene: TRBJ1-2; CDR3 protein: CASSEEQGRRGYTF; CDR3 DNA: TGTGCCAGCAGTGAAGAACAGGGGAGGCGAGGCTACACCTTC
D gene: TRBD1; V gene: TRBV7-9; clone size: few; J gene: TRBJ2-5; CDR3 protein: CASSTDRGETQYF; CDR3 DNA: TGTGCCAGCAGCACGGACAGGGGAGAGACCCAGTACTTC
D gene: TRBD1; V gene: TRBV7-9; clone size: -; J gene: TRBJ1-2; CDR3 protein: CASSSSRWDRGSGYTF; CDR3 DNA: TGTGCCAGCAGCTCCTCTCGCTGGGACAGGGGGTCTGGCTACACCTTC
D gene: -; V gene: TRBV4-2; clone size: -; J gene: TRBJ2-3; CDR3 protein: CASSRTYTQYF; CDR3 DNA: TGTGCCAGCAGCCGGACATATACGCAGTATTTT
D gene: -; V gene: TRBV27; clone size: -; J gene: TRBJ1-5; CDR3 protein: CASSLKGLDGEPQHF; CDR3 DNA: TGTGCCAGCAGTTTAAAGGGGCTTGATGGGGAGCCCCAGCATTTT